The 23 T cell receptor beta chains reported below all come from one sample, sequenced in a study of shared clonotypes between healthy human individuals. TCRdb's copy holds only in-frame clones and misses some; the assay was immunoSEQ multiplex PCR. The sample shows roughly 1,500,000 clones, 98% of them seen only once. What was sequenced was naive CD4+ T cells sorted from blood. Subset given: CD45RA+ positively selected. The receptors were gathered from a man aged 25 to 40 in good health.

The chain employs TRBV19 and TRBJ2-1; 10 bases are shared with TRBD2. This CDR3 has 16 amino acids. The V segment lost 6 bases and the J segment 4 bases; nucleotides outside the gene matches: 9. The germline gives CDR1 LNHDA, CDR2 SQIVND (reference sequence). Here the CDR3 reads CASRASGSGNYNEQFF. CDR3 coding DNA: TGTGCCAGTAGGGCTAGCGGGAGTGGGAATTACAATGAGCAGTTCTTC.

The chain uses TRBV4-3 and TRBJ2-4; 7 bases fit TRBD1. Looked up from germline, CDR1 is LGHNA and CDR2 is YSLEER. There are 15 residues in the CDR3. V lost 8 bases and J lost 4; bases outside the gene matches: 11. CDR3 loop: CASCLFGTAKNIQYF. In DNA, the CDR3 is TGCGCCAGCTGCCTCTTCGGGACAGCAAAAAACATTCAGTACTTC.

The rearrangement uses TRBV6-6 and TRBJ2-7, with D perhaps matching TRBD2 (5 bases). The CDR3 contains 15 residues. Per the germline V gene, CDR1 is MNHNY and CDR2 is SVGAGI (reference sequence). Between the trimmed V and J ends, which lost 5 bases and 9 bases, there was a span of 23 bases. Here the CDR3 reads CASSALKGLGSGQYF. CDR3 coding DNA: TGTGCCAGCAGTGCCTTGAAAGGACTGGGATCAGGGCAGTACTTC.

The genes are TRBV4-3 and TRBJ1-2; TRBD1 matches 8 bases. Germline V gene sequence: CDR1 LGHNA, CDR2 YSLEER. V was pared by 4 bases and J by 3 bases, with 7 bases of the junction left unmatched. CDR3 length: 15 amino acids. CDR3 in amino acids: CASSPRQGWDYGYTF. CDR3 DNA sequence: TGCGCCAGCAGCCCTCGACAGGGGTGGGACTATGGCTACACCTTC.

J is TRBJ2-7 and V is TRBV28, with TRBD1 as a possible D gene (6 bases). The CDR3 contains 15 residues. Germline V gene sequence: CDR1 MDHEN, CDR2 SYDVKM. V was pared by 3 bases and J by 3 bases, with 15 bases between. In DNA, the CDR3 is TGTGCCAGCAGTTTTCCCCCCCTACAGGGCTACGAGCAGTACTTC. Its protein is CASSFPPLQGYEQYF.

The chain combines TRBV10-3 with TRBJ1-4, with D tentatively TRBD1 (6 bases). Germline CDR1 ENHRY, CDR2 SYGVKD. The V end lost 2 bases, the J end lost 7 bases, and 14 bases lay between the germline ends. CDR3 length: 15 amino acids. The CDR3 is CAISEGDNRGEKLFF. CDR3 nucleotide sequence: TGTGCCATCAGTGAGGGGGACAATAGGGGTGAAAAACTGTTTTTT.

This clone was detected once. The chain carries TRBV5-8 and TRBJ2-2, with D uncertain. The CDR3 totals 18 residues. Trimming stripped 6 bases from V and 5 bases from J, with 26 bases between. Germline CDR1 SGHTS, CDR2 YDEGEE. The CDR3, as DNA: TGTGCCAGCACCATCGACCGTGGGGTGGGTTTCGATACCGGGGAGCTGTTTTTT. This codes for CASTIDRGVGFDTGELFF. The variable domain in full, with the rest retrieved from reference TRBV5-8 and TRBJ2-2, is EAGVTQSPTHLIKTRGQQATLRCSPISGHTSVYWYQQALGLGLQFLLWYDEGEERNRGNFPPRFSGRQFPNYSSELNVNALELEDSALYLCASTIDRGVGFDTGELFFGEGSRLTVL.

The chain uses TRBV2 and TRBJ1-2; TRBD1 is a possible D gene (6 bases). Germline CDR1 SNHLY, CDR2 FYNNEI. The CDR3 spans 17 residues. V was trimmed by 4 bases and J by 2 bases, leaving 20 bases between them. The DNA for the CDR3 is TGTGCCAGCAGTGGGGGGGGCGGTGTAAATCCGAACTATGGCTACACCTTC. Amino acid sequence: CASSGGGGVNPNYGYTF.

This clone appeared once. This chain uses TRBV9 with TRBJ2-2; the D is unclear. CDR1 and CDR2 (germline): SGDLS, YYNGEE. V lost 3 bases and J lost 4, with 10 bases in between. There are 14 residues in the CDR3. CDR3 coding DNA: TGTGCCAGCAGCGCCCGACGAAGCACCGGGGAGCTGTTTTTT. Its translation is CASSARRSTGELFF. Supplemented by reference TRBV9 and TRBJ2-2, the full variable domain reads DSGVTQTPKHLITATGQRVTLRCSPRSGDLSVYWYQQSLDQGLQFLIQYYNGEERAKGNILERFSAQQFPDLHSELNLSSLELGDSALYFCASSARRSTGELFFGEGSRLTVL.

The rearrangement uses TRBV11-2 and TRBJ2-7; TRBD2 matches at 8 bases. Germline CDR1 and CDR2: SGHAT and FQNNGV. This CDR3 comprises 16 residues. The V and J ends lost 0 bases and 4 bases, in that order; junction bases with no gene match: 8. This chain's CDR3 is CASSLERGAAYYEQYF. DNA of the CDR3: TGTGCCAGCAGCTTAGAGCGGGGGGCCGCTTATTACGAGCAGTACTTC. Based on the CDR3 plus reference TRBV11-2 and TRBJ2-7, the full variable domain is EAGVAQSPRYKIIEKRQSVAFWCNPISGHATLYWYQQILGQGPKLLIQFQNNGVVDDSQLPKDRFSAERLKGVDSTLKIQPAKLEDSAVYLCASSLERGAAYYEQYFGPGTRLTVT.

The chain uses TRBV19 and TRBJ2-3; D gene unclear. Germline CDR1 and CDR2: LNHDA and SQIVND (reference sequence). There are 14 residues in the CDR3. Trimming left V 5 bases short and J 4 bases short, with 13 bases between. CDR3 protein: CASSARASADTQYF. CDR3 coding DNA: TGTGCCAGTAGTGCTCGCGCCTCAGCAGATACGCAGTATTTT.

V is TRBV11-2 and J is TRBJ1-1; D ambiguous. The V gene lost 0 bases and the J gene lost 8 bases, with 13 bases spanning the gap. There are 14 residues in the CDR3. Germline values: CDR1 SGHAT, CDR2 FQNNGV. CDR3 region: CASSLDRGRLEAFF. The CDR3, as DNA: TGTGCCAGCAGCTTAGATCGGGGAAGATTAGAAGCTTTCTTT.

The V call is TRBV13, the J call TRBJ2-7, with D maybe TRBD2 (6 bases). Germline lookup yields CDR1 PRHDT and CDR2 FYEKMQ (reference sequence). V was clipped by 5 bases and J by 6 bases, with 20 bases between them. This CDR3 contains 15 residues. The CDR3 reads CASSRSGVDLVEQYF. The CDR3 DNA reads TGTGCCAGCAGCCGTAGCGGAGTAGATTTGGTCGAGCAGTACTTC. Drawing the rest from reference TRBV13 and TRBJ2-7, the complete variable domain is AAGVIQSPRHLIKEKRETATLKCYPIPRHDTVYWYQQGPGQDPQFLISFYEKMQSDKGSIPDRFSAQQFSDYHSELNMSSLELGDSALYFCASSRSGVDLVEQYFGPGTRLTVT.

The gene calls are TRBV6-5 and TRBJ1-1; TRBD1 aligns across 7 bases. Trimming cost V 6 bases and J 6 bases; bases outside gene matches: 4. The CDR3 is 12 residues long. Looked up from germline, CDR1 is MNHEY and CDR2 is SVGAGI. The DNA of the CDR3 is TGTGCCAGCAGCGTAACAGGGGCTGAAGCTTTCTTT. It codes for CASSVTGAEAFF.

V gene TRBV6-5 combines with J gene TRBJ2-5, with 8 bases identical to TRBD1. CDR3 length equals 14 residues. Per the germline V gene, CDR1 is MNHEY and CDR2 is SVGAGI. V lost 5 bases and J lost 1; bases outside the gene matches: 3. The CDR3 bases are TGTGCCAGCAGTCTAGGGACAGGCCAAGAGACCCAGTACTTC. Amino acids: CASSLGTGQETQYF.

The CDR3 spells CATSYGGDADTQYF. DNA of the CDR3: TGTGCCACCAGCTATGGGGGAGATGCAGATACGCAGTATTTT. The V and J genes are TRBV15 and TRBJ2-3; D may be TRBD1 or TRBD2 (5 bases each). Germline V gene lookup returns CDR1 LNHNV and CDR2 YYDKDF (reference sequence). The V and J ends lost 5 bases and 4 bases respectively, with 13 bases between them. The CDR3 loop spans 14 amino acids.

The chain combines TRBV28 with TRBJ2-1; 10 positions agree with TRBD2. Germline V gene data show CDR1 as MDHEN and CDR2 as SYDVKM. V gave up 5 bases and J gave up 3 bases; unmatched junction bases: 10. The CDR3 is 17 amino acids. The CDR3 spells CASSPTSGTGSYNEQFF. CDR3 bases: TGTGCCAGCAGTCCCACTAGCGGGACCGGCAGCTACAATGAGCAGTTCTTC.

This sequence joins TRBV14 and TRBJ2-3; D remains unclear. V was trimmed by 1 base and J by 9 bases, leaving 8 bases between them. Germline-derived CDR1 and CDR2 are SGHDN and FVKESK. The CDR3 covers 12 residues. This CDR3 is CASSQGVWTQYF. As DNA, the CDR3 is TGTGCCAGCAGCCAAGGAGTGTGGACGCAGTATTTT.

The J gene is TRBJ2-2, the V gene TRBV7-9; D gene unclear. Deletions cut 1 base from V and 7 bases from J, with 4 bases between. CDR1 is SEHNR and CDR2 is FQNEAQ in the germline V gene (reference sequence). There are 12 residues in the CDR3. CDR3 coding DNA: TGTGCCAGCAGCTTAGAACACGGGGAGCTGTTTTTT. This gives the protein CASSLEHGELFF. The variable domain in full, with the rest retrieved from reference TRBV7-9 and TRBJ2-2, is DTGVSQNPRHKITKRGQNVTFRCDPISEHNRLYWYRQTLGQGPEFLTYFQNEAQLEKSRLLSDRFSAERPKGSFSTLEIQRTEQGDSAMYLCASSLEHGELFFGEGSRLTVL.

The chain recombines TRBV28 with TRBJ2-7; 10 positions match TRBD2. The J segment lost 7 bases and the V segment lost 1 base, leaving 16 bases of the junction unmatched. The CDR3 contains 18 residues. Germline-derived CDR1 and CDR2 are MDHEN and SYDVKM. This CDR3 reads CASSLSLRAAGGSYEQYF. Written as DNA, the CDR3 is TGTGCCAGCAGTTTATCGCTACGGGCAGCGGGAGGGTCATATGAGCAGTACTTC.

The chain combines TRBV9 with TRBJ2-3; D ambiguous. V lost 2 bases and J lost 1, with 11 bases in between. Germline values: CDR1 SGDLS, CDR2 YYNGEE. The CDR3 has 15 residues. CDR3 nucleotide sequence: TGTGCCAGCAGCGTCCGAGATGGACGCACAGATACGCAGTATTTT. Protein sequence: CASSVRDGRTDTQYF.

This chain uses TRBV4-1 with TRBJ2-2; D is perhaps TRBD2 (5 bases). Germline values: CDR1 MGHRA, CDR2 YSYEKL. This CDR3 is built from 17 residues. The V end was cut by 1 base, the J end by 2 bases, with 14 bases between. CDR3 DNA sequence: TGCGCCAGCAGCCAAGGGTCCGGACTTTTTAACACCGGGGAGCTGTTTTTT. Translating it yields CASSQGSGLFNTGELFF.

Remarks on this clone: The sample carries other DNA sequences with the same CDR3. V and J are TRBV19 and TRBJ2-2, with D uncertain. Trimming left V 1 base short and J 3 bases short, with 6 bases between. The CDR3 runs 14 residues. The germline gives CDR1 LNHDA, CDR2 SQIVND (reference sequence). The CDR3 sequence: CASSIAADTGELFF. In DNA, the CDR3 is TGTGCCAGTAGTATAGCCGCTGACACCGGGGAGCTGTTTTTT.